This T cell receptor beta chain was recorded in a study of T-cell reconstitution after alpha-beta-depleted transplantation in children. General study results and limits: After transplant, at about two months, alpha-beta T cells were reportedly derived from several hundred expanded graft clones. Newly made T cells mostly supplied T-cell counts and diversity one year after transplant. Recipient T cells and thymic progenitors that survived were the source of the high TCRbeta diversity seen at day 60 in some patients.

Library preparation (for TCRbeta) was performed with unique molecular identifiers. In TCRdb, the PCR reads were re-called with MiXCR into one record per CDR3 protein. The repertoire includes just under 350,000 distinct CDR3 sequences, around 16% of them detected once, and about 41% sits in the top ten. The CDR3 totals 12 residues. V dropped 4 bases and J dropped 4 bases, with 4 bases sitting between them. This clonotype was counted many times. The antigen remains unidentified. This sequence was found in a male patient between 2 and 15 years old who had a stem cell transplant for acute lymphoblastic leukemia, so the T cells may come from the graft donor. The source was PBMCs, mostly from graft donor cells, collected 360 days after TCRalphabeta/CD19-depleted stem cell transplant. The chain links TRBV12-3 or TRBV12-4 to TRBJ2-2; the D is unclear. CDR3 in DNA: TGTGCCAGCAGTTCACCCACCGGGGAGCTGTTTTTT. Translating gives CASSSPTGELFF.